This TCR beta chain was identified in a study of human T cells and chemical hapten exposure. Study background: After 6 days, upper back 0.01% DPC patch tests were scored.

General observations from the study: Unchanged with DPC sensitization were TCRs above 1 in 1000 frequency.

Time point given: patch test 1, 2 weeks after DPC sensitization. Treatment meaning: therapeutic diphenylcyclopropenone sensitization with weekly scalp DPC. Participating donors were patients with alopecia, aged 18 to 70 years, considered appropriate candidates for DPC. It was from unfractionated whole blood that total RNA was extracted. The CDR3 is made up of 11 amino acids. The V end lost 2 bases, the J end lost 10 bases, and 7 bases lay between the germline ends. Germline V lookup: CDR1 SGHDT, CDR2 YYEEEE. TCRdb recomputed calls from the RACE reads with MiXCR, one row per CDR3 protein. Of 150,000 to 200,000 distinct CDR3 sequences listed, under 25% are singletons. In its sample, this clonotype was seen a few times. The antigen remains undetermined.

The chain carries TRBV5-6 and TRBJ2-1, with no clear D. The starting material was whole blood, obtained in connection with sensitization to the hapten diphenylcyclopropenone (DPC). The origin of this receptor is a woman aged 45 to 65 with alopecia areata. Some clones in this sample may be carry-over from other donors' samples. In DNA form, the CDR3 reads TGTGCCAGCAGCTTCCTTTCGGAGCAGTTCTTC. Amino acids: CASSFLSEQFF.